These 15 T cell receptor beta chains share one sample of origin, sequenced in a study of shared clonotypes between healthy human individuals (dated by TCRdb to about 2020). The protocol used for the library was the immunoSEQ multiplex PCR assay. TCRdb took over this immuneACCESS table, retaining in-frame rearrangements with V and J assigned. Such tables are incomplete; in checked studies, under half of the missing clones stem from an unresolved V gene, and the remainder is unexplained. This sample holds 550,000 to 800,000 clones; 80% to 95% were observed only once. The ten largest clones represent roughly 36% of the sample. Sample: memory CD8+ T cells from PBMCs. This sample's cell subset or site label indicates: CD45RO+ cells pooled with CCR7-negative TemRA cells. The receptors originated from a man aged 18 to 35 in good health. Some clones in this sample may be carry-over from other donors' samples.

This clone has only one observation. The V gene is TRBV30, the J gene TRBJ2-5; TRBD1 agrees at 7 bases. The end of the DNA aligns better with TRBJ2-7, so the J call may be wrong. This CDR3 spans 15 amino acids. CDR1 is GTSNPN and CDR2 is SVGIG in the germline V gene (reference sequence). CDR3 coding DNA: TGTGCCTGGAGCCCCTACGCCGGGACAGCGTACGAGCAGTACTTC. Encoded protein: CAWSPYAGTAYEQYF.

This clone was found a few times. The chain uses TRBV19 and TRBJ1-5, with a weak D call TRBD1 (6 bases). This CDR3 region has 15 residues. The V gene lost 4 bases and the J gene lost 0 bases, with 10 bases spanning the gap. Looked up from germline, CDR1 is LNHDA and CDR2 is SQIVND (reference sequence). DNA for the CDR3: TGTGCCAGTAGTACAGGGGCCTATAGCAATCAGCCCCAGCATTTT. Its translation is CASSTGAYSNQPQHF.

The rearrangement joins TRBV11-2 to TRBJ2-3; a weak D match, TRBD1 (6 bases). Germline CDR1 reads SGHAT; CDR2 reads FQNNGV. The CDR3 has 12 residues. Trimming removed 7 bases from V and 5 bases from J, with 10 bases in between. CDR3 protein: CASTHRVDTQYF. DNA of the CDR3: TGTGCCAGCACCCACAGGGTAGATACGCAGTATTTT.

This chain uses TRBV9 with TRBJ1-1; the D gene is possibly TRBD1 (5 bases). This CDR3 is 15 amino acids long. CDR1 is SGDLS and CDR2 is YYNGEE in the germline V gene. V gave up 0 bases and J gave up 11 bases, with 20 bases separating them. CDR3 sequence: CASSVGSGTSLGAFF. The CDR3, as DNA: TGTGCCAGCAGCGTAGGGTCAGGGACGTCGCTCGGGGCTTTCTTT.

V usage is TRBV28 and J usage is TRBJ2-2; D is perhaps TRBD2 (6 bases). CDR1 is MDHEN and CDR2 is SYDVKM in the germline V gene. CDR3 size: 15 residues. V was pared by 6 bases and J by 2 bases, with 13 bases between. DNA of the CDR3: TGTGCCAGCAGCGCCGGGACTCTTAACACCGGGGAGCTGTTTTTT. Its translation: CASSAGTLNTGELFF.

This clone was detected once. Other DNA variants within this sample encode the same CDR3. CDR3 bases: TGCAGCGTTGAAATGGGAGGACAGGGATACGATACGCAGTATTTT. Its protein product is CSVEMGGQGYDTQYF. This chain uses TRBV29-1 with TRBJ2-3; 8 bases match TRBD1. Germline CDR1 reads SQVTM; CDR2 reads ANQGSEA. V trimming: 2 bases; J trimming: 6 bases; junction bases outside the gene matches: 10. The length of the CDR3 is 15 residues.

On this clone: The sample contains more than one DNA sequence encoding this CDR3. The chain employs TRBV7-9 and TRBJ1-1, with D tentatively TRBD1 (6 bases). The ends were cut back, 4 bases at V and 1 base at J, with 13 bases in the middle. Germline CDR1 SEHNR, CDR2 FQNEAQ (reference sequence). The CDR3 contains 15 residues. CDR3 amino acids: CASSSPGDGNTEAFF. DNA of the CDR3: TGTGCCAGCAGCTCACCAGGGGATGGGAACACTGAAGCTTTCTTT.

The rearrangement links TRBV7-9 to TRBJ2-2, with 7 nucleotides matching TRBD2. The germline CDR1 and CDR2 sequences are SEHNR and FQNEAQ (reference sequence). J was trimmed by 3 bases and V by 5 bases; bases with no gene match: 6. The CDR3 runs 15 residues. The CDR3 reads CASSQLARDTGELFF. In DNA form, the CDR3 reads TGTGCCAGCAGCCAACTAGCGAGGGACACCGGGGAGCTGTTTTTT.

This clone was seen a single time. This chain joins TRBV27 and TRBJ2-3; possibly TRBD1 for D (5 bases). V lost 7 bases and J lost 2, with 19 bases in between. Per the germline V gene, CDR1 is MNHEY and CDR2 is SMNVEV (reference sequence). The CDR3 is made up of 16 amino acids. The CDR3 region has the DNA TGTGCCAGCATCCGTGTTGTAGGGGAACACACAGATACGCAGTATTTT. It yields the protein CASIRVVGEHTDTQYF.

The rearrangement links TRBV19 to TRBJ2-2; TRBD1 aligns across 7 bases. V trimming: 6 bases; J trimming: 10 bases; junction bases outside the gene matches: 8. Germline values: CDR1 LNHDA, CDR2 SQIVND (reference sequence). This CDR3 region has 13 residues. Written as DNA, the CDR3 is TGTGCCAGTAGCATACAGGGGTTCGAGGAGCTGTTTTTT. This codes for CASSIQGFEELFF.

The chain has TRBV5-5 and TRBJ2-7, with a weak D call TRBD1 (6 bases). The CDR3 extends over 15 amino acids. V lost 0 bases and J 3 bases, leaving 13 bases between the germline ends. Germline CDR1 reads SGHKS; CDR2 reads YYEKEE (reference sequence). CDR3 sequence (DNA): TGTGCCAGCAGCTTGGGGGCCGGGACATACTACGAGCAGTACTTC. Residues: CASSLGAGTYYEQYF.

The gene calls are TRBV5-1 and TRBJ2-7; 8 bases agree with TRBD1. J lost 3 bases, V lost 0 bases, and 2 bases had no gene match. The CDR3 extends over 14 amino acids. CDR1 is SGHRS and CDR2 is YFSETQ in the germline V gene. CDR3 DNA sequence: TGCGCCAGCAGCTTGGGACAGGGGATCTACGAGCAGTACTTC. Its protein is CASSLGQGIYEQYF. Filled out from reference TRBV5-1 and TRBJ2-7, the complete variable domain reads KAGVTQTPRYLIKTRGQQVTLSCSPISGHRSVSWYQQTPGQGLQFLFEYFSETQRNKGNFPGRFSGRQFSNSRSEMNVSTLELGDSALYLCASSLGQGIYEQYFGPGTRLTVT.

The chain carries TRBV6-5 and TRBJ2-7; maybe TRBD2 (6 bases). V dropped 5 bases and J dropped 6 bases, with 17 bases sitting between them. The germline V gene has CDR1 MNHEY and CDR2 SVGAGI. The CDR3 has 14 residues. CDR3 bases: TGTGCCAGCAGTGAAGACCGGGAGTGGTTCGAGCAGTACTTC. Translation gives CASSEDREWFEQYF.

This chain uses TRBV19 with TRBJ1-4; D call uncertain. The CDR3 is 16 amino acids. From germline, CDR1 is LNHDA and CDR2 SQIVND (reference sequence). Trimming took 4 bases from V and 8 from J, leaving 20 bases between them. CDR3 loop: CASSTPYTKDREKLFF. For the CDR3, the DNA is TGTGCCAGTAGTACGCCATATACCAAGGACCGAGAAAAACTGTTTTTT.

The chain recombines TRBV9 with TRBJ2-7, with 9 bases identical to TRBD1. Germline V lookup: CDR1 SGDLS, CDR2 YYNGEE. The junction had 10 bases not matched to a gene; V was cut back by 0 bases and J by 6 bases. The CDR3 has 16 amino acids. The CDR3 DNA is TGTGCCAGCAGCGTAGGGAGGGACAGGGAATTTTCCGAGCAGTACTTC. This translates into CASSVGRDREFSEQYF.